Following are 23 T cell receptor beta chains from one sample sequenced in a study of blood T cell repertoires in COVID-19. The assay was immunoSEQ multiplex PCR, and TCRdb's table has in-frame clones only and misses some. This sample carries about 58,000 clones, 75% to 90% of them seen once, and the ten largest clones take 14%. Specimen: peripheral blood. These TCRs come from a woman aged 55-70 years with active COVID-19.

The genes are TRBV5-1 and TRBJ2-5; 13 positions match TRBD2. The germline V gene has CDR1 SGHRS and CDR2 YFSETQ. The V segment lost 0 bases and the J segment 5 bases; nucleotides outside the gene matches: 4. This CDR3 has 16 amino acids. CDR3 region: CASSLVATSGGETQYF. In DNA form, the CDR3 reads TGCGCCAGCAGCTTGGTAGCGACTAGCGGGGGGGAGACCCAGTACTTC.

CDR3 DNA sequence: TGTGCCAGCAGCGTAGGGCAGGACACCGGGGAGCTGTTTTTT. The encoded protein is CASSVGQDTGELFF. This sequence joins TRBV9 and TRBJ2-2; D is unclear. The CDR3 runs 14 residues. In germline, CDR1 is SGDLS, CDR2 YYNGEE. Trimming took 0 bases from V and 3 from J, leaving 6 bases between them.

CDR3 in amino acids: CATKGDTGNYGYTF. The CDR3 DNA follows: TGTGCCACTAAGGGGGACACTGGTAATTATGGCTACACCTTC. The rearrangement links TRBV19 to TRBJ1-2; weak D call: TRBD1 (6 bases). V lost 10 bases and J lost 5, with 20 bases in between. CDR1 and CDR2 from the germline V gene are LNHDA and SQIVND (reference sequence). This CDR3 spans 14 amino acids.

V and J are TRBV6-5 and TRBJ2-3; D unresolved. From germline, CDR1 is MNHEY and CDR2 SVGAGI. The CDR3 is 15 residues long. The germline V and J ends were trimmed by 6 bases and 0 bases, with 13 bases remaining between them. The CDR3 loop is CASSLGRPSTDTQYF. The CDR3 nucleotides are TGTGCCAGCAGCCTCGGCAGGCCGAGCACAGATACGCAGTATTTT.

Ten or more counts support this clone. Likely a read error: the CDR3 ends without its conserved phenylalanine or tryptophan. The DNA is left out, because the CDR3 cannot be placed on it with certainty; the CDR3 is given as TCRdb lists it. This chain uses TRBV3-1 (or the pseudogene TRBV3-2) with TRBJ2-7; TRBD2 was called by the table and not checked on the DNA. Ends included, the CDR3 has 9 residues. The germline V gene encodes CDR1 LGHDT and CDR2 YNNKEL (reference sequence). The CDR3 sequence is CASSQVGSP.

The CDR3 nucleotides read TGTGCCCAAGGTCCGGGACAGACGAAGGAGACCCAGTACTTC. Translated, it gives CAQGPGQTKETQYF. The chain carries TRBV30 and TRBJ2-5; 7 positions agree with TRBD1. Germline V gene sequence: CDR1 GTSNPN, CDR2 SVGIG (reference sequence). Germline trimming cut 8 bases from V and 5 bases from J; bases unmatched to any gene: 14. The CDR3 spans 14 residues.

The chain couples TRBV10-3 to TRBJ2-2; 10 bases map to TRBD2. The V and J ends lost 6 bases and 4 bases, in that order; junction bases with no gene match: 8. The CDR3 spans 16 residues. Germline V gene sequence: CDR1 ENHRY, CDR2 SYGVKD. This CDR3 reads CAIRGRAGGLTGELFF. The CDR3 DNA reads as TGTGCCATCAGGGGCAGAGCGGGGGGGCTCACCGGGGAGCTGTTTTTT.

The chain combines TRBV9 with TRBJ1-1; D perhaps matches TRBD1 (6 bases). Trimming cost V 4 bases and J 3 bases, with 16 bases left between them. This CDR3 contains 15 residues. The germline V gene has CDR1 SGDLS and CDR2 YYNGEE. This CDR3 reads CASSLIGGIDTEAFF. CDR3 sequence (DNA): TGTGCCAGCAGCCTCATAGGGGGAATTGACACTGAAGCTTTCTTT.

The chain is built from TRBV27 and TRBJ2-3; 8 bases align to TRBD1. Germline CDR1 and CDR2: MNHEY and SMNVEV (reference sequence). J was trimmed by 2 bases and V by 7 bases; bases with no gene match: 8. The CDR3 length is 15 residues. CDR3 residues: CASKSSRGPTDTQYF. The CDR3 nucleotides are TGTGCCAGCAAAAGTAGCAGGGGGCCCACAGATACGCAGTATTTT.

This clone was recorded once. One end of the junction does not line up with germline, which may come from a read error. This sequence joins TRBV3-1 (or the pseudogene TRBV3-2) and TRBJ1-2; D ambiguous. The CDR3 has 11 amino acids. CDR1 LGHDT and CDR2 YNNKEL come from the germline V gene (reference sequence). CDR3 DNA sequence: TGTGCCAGCAGCCAAGAGTCCAGGAACAGCTTC. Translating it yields CASSQESRNSF.

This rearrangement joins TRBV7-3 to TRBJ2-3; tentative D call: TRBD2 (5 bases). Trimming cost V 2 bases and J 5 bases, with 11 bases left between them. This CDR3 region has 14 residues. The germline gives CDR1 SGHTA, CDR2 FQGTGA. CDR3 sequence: CASSLGRRGDTQYF. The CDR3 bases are TGTGCCAGCAGCTTAGGCCGACGGGGAGATACGCAGTATTTT.

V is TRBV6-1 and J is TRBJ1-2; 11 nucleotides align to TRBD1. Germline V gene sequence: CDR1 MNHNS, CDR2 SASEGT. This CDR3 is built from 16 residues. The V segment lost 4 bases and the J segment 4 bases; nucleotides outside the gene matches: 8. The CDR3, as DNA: TGTGCCAGCAGTGGCGGGGGGGACAGGGGGACCTATGGCTACACCTTC. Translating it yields CASSGGGDRGTYGYTF.

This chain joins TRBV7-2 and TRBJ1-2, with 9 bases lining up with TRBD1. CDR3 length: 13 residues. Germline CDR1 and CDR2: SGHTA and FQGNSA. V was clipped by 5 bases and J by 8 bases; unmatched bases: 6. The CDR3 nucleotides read TGTGCCAGCAGCCCGGGGACAGGGAGGGGCTACACCTTC. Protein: CASSPGTGRGYTF.

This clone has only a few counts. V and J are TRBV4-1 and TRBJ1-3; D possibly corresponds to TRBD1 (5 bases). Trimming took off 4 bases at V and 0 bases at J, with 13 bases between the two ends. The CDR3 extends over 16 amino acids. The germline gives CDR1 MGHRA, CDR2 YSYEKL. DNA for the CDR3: TGCGCCAGCAGCCGGGTAACAGGTAGCTCTGGAAACACCATATATTTT. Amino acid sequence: CASSRVTGSSGNTIYF.

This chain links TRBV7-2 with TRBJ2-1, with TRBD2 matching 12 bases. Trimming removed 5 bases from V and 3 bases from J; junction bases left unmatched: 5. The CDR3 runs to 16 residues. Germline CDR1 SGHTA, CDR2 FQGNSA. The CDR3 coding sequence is TGTGCCAGCAGCGAAACTAGCGGGGGGAACTACAATGAGCAGTTCTTC. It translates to CASSETSGGNYNEQFF.

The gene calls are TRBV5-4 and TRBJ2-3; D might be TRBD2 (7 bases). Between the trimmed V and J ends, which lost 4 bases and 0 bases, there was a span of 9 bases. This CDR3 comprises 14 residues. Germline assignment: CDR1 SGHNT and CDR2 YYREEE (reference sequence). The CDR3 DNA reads TGTGCCAGCAGCGGCGGGGGCAGCACAGATACGCAGTATTTT. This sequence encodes CASSGGGSTDTQYF.

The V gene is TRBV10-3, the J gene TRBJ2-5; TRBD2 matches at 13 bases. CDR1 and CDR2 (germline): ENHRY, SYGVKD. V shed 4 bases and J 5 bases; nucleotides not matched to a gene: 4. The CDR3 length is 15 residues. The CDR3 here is CAISARLAGGETQYF. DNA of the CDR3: TGTGCCATCAGTGCGCGACTAGCGGGGGGTGAGACCCAGTACTTC.

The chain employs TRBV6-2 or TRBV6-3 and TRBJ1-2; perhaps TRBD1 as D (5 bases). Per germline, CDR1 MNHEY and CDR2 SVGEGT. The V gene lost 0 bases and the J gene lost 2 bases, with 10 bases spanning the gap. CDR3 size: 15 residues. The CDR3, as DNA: TGTGCCAGCAGTTACTCCTGGGACTCAAACTATGGCTACACCTTC. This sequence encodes CASSYSWDSNYGYTF.

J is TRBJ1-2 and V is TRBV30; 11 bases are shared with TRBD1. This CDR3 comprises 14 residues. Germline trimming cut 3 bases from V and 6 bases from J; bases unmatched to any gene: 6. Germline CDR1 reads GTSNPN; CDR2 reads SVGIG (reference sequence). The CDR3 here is CAWRSMGQGDGYTF. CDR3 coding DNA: TGTGCCTGGAGGAGTATGGGACAGGGGGATGGCTACACCTTC.

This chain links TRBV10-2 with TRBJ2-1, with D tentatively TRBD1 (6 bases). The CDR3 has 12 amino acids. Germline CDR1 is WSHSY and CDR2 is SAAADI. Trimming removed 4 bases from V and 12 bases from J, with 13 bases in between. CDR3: CASSVTGKGQFF. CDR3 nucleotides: TGCGCCAGCAGTGTGACAGGTAAAGGGCAGTTCTTC.

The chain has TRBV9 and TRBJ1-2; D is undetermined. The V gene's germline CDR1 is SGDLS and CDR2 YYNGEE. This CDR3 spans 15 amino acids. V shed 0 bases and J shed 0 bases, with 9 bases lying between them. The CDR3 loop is CASSVGGDPNYGYTF. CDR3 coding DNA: TGTGCCAGCAGCGTAGGGGGAGATCCTAACTATGGCTACACCTTC.

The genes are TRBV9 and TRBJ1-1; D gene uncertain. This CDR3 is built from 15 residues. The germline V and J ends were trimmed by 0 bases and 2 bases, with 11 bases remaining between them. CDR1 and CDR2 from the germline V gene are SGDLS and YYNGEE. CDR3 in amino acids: CASSVVPDLNTEAFF. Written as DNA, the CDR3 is TGTGCCAGCAGCGTAGTTCCAGATTTAAACACTGAAGCTTTCTTT. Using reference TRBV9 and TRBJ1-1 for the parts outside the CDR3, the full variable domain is DSGVTQTPKHLITATGQRVTLRCSPRSGDLSVYWYQQSLDQGLQFLIQYYNGEERAKGNILERFSAQQFPDLHSELNLSSLELGDSALYFCASSVVPDLNTEAFFGQGTRLTVV.

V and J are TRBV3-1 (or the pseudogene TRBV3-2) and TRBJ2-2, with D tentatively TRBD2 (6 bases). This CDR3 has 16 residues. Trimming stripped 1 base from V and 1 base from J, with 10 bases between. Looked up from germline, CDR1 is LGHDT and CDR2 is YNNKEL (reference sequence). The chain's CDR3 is CASSQAGTVNTGELFF. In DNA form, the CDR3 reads TGTGCCAGCAGCCAAGCCGGGACTGTGAACACCGGGGAGCTGTTTTTT.